This TCR beta chain was profiled in a study of blood T cell repertoires in COVID-19. The wider study: Sources were T cells, B-cell-depleted T cells, or PBMCs; the material itself was cDNA or gDNA.

Germline V CDR1 and CDR2: SGHTA, FQGNSA. The CDR3 sequence is 18 residues long. Trimming cost V 5 bases and J 0 bases; bases outside gene matches: 7. Methods used by the authors: Nucleated cell counts were estimated from reference gene primer amplification. The repertoire was sequenced with immunoSEQ multiplex PCR; TCRdb's copy has only in-frame clones and lacks some. V and J calls plus clone size are reproduced from that table; the DNA served to infer D and trimming. The sample contains tens of thousands of clones, 89% of which appear only once. The V gene is TRBV7-2, the J gene TRBJ2-2, with 12 bases identical to TRBD1. The sequencing sample was made of peripheral blood. The TCR originated in a man aged 45-65 years with COVID-19, enrolled during active disease. The CDR3 sequence is CASSPRDRGPPNTGELFF. CDR3 nucleotide sequence: TGTGCCAGCAGCCCCCGGGACAGGGGGCCCCCGAACACCGGGGAGCTGTTTTTT.